This TCR beta chain was captured in a study of blood T cell repertoires in COVID-19. Across the whole study: From the United States, Italy and Spain came samples of acute and convalescent COVID-19. T cells, B-cell-depleted T cells, or PBMCs supplied cDNA or gDNA.

The CDR3 has 12 amino acids. CDR1 and CDR2 (germline): SNHLY, FYNNEI. Trimming took 6 bases from V and 12 from J; bases not matched to a gene: 11. Original data processing: Cell counts per sample came from amplifying reference gene primers. TCRdb keeps only in-frame clones here, not all; method: immunoSEQ multiplex PCR. From that table come the V and J calls and clone size; the DNA was used to work out D and trimming. In the table there are approximately 22,000 clones, 89% of which are singletons. Sequenced material: peripheral blood. This chain uses TRBV2 with TRBJ2-7; 7 positions match TRBD1. The sequence derives from a human donor in a cohort sampled during active COVID-19. CDR3 in DNA: TGTGCCAGCAGCGCGAAGACAGGGCCGGGGTACTTC. Translation gives CASSAKTGPGYF.